This T cell receptor (beta chain) is from a study of T cell responses to AZD1222 COVID-19 vaccine. The CDR3 extends over 15 amino acids. The ends were cut back, 4 bases at V and 0 bases at J, with 13 bases in the middle. Germline loops: CDR1 SGHKS, CDR2 YYEKEE (reference sequence). On this clone: The antigen remains undetermined.

Study outcomes and limitations: The sample set comprised mostly white British donors with more females, and clonal diversity was possibly underestimated. At baseline, just five or six AZD1222 recipients tested seropositive.

Profiling relied on immunoSEQ multiplex PCR, and the TCRdb table lists in-frame clones only, not all of them. The sample lists 160,000 or so clones; over 90% were seen once. Second-dose intervals near 4 or 12 weeks were combined. This receptor was obtained from an adult who received the AZD1222 COVID-19 vaccine. The specimen comprised peripheral blood, sampled 28 days after the second AZD1222 dose. The chain links TRBV5-5 to TRBJ1-1, with a weak D call TRBD1 (5 bases). CDR3 amino acids: CASSGGRGMNTEAFF. The DNA for the CDR3 is TGTGCCAGCAGCGGGGGACGGGGGATGAACACTGAAGCTTTCTTT.